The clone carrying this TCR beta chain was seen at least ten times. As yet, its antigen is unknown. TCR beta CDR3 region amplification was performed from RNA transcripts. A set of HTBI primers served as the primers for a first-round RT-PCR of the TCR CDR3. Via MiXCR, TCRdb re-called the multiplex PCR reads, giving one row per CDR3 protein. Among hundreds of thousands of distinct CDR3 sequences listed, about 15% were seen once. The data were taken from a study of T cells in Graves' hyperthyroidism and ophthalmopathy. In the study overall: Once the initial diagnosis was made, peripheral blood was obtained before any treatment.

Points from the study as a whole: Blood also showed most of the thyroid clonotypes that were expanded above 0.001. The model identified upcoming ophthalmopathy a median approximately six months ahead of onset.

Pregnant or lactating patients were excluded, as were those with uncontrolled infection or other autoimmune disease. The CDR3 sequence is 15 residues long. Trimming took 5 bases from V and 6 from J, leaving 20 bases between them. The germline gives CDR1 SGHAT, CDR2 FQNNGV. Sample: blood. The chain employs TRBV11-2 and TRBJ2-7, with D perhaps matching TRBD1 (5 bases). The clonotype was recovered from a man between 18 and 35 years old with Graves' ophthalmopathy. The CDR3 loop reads CASSVVGLMMGEQYF. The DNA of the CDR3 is TGTGCCAGCAGCGTCGTGGGGCTCATGATGGGCGAGCAGTACTTC.